This TCR beta chain was obtained from a study of spatial heterogeneity in lung cancer. Study context: PBMC collected at follow-up were sequenced when available, a median of approximately 2 years after resection.

Documented time point: blood at routine non-recurrence follow-up after resection. TCRs were sequenced from unsorted whole RNA of tumor, nontumor lung or PBMC. Only a few counts were recorded for this clonotype. Each CDR3 protein gets one entry after TCRdb re-called the 5' RACE reads with MiXCR. The sample has about 52,000 distinct CDR3 sequences; roughly 8.1% are singletons. The CDR3 is made up of 15 amino acids. V was shortened by 4 bases and J by 0 bases, with 13 bases between the two germline ends. Germline V gene lookup returns CDR1 SGHRS and CDR2 YFSETQ. This TCR was sampled from a female donor with early-stage non-small cell lung cancer. This chain connects TRBV5-1 to TRBJ1-1; D perhaps matches TRBD1 (5 bases). The sample consisted of PBMCs, taken at follow-up. CDR3 nucleotide sequence: TGCGCCAGCAGCCCCCAGGGACCCGTGAACACTGAAGCTTTCTTT. Translation gives CASSPQGPVNTEAFF.